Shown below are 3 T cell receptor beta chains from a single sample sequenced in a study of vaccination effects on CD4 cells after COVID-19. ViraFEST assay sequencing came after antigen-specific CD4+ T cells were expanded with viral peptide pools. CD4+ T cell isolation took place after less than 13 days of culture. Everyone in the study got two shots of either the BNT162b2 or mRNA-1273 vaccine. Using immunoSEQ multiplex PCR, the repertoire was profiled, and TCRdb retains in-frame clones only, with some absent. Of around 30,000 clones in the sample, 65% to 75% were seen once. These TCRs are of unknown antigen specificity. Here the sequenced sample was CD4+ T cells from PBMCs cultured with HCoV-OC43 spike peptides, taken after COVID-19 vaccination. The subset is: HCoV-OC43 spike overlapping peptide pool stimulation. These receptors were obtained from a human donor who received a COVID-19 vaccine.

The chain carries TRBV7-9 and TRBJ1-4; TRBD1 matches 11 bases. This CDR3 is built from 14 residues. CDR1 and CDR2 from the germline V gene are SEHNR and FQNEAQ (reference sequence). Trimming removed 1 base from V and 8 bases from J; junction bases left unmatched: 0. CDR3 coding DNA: TGTGCCAGCAGCTTAGGGACAGGGGGCGAAAAACTGTTTTTT. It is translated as CASSLGTGGEKLFF. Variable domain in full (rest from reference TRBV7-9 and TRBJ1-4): DTGVSQNPRHKITKRGQNVTFRCDPISEHNRLYWYRQTLGQGPEFLTYFQNEAQLEKSRLLSDRFSAERPKGSFSTLEIQRTEQGDSAMYLCASSLGTGGEKLFFGSGTQLSVL.

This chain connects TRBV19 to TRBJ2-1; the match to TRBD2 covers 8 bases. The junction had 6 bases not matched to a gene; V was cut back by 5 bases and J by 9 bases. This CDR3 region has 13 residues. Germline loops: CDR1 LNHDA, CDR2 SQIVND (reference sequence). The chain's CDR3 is CASSAGLAVEQFF. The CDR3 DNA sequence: TGTGCCAGTAGTGCTGGACTAGCAGTTGAGCAGTTCTTC.

CDR3: CSAPTGVEAFF. CDR3 DNA sequence: TGCAGTGCCCCTACGGGGGTTGAAGCTTTCTTT. V is TRBV20-1 and J is TRBJ1-1, with TRBD1 as a possible D gene (5 bases). Germline CDR1 DFQATT, CDR2 SNEGSKA (reference sequence). The CDR3 is 11 residues long. Trimming shortened V by 6 bases and J by 7 bases, and 12 bases separated the two germline ends.